The 14 T cell receptor beta chains in this list originate from one sample, sequenced in a study of blood T cell repertoires in COVID-19. TCRdb's table, derived via immunoSEQ multiplex PCR, lists solely in-frame clones and lacks some. In the table there are some 83,000 clones, around 87% of which are singletons. The sample taken for sequencing was peripheral blood. The receptors originated from a man older than 75 with active or convalescent COVID-19.

This clone was counted a few times. The gene calls are TRBV2 and TRBJ2-5; 13 positions match TRBD2. There are 16 residues in the CDR3. Germline V gene data show CDR1 as SNHLY and CDR2 as FYNNEI. V shed 6 bases, J shed 5 bases, and the junction held 9 bases outside the gene matches. CDR3 nucleotides: TGTGCCAGCAGGAGGGCACTAGCGGGGGGGAAGGAGACCCAGTACTTC. Translated, it gives CASRRALAGGKETQYF.

The chain joins TRBV5-4 to TRBJ1-3, with D tentatively TRBD1 (6 bases). The ends were cut back, 4 bases at V and 3 bases at J, with 8 bases in the middle. Germline CDR1 and CDR2: SGHNT and YYREEE (reference sequence). The CDR3 length is 13 residues. CDR3 nucleotide sequence: TGTGCCAGCAGCAGGGACAATGGAAACACCATATATTTT. Translation: CASSRDNGNTIYF.

DNA for the CDR3: TGTGCCAGCTCACCGGGAGGTTCCGAAAACACTGAAGCTTTCTTT. This translates into CASSPGGSENTEAFF. The genes are TRBV18 and TRBJ1-1, with D unclear. V lost 3 bases and J 2 bases, leaving 13 bases between the germline ends. Germline values: CDR1 KGHSH, CDR2 LQKENI. The CDR3 runs to 15 residues.

The gene calls are TRBV18 and TRBJ1-2; TRBD1 matches at 7 bases. Germline V gene sequence: CDR1 KGHSH, CDR2 LQKENI. This CDR3 spans 14 amino acids. V trimming: 5 bases; J trimming: 2 bases; junction bases outside the gene matches: 5. This chain's CDR3 is CASSRQGNNYGYTF. As DNA, the CDR3 is TGTGCCAGCTCAAGACAGGGAAACAACTATGGCTACACCTTC. The variable domain in full, with the rest retrieved from reference TRBV18 and TRBJ1-2, is NAGVMQNPRHLVRRRGQEARLRCSPMKGHSHVYWYRQLPEEGLKFMVYLQKENIIDESGMPKERFSAEFPKEGPSILRIQQVVRGDSAAYFCASSRQGNNYGYTFGSGTRLTVV.

This chain joins TRBV7-2 and TRBJ1-1; tentatively, D is TRBD1 (5 bases). V was trimmed by 0 bases and J by 5 bases, leaving 7 bases between them. The length of the CDR3 is 13 residues. Germline values: CDR1 SGHTA, CDR2 FQGNSA. CDR3 sequence reads: CASSLAGVTEAFF. The CDR3 DNA sequence: TGTGCCAGCAGCTTAGCAGGGGTAACTGAAGCTTTCTTT.

In DNA, the CDR3 is TGTGCCAGTAGTATCGCTAGCGGGGGGCGTTACACAGATACGCAGTATTTT. Amino acids: CASSIASGGRYTDTQYF. The J gene is TRBJ2-3, the V gene TRBV19, with 11 bases matching TRBD2. There are 17 residues in the CDR3. CDR1 and CDR2 (germline): LNHDA, SQIVND (reference sequence). Trimming took 3 bases from V and 2 from J; bases not matched to a gene: 7.

The chain is built from TRBV2 and TRBJ1-4; TRBD1 matches 9 bases. This CDR3 has 13 residues. V dropped 7 bases and J dropped 10; count of bases not matched to a gene: 7. Germline V gene lookup returns CDR1 SNHLY and CDR2 FYNNEI. CDR3 loop: CASKDRGVGKLFF. In DNA form, the CDR3 reads TGTGCCAGCAAGGACAGGGGTGTGGGAAAACTGTTTTTT.

The chain uses TRBV5-1 and TRBJ2-5; TRBD2 matches 7 bases. Germline V gene data show CDR1 as SGHRS and CDR2 as YFSETQ. The CDR3 has 13 amino acids. V shed 4 bases, J shed 5 bases, and the junction held 5 bases outside the gene matches. CDR3 amino acids: CASSPTSRETQYF. The CDR3 DNA follows: TGCGCCAGCAGCCCGACTAGCAGGGAGACCCAGTACTTC. Using reference TRBV5-1 and TRBJ2-5 for the parts outside the CDR3, the full variable domain is KAGVTQTPRYLIKTRGQQVTLSCSPISGHRSVSWYQQTPGQGLQFLFEYFSETQRNKGNFPGRFSGRQFSNSRSEMNVSTLELGDSALYLCASSPTSRETQYFGPGTRLLVL.

The chain joins TRBV7-2 to TRBJ1-5; 9 nucleotides align to TRBD1. The V and J ends lost 2 bases and 0 bases, in that order; junction bases with no gene match: 8. The germline V gene encodes CDR1 SGHTA and CDR2 FQGNSA. CDR3 length: 18 residues. For the CDR3, the DNA is TGTGCCAGCAGCTTAACTTCTACAGGGGGCCATAGCAATCAGCCCCAGCATTTT. Amino acid sequence: CASSLTSTGGHSNQPQHF.

The V gene is TRBV28, the J gene TRBJ2-3, with 8 bases that match TRBD2. Unmatched junction bases numbered 5, after V lost 6 bases and J lost 6 bases. The CDR3 spans 13 residues. Germline CDR1 reads MDHEN; CDR2 reads SYDVKM. DNA for the CDR3: TGTGCCAGCAGCGGGGGGGCTGGCGATACGCAGTATTTT. Its protein is CASSGGAGDTQYF.

The CDR3 bases are TGTGCCAGCAGGAGAGCGGGAGGGGGCACCGGGGAGCTGTTTTTT. Amino acids: CASRRAGGGTGELFF. The rearrangement uses TRBV27 and TRBJ2-2; 10 nucleotides agree with TRBD2. V shed 6 bases, J shed 4 bases, and the junction held 5 bases outside the gene matches. CDR3 length: 15 residues. Germline CDR1 MNHEY, CDR2 SMNVEV (reference sequence).

The rearrangement uses TRBV29-1 and TRBJ1-4; D unresolved. V shed 0 bases and J shed 7 bases, with 12 bases lying between them. The CDR3 totals 14 residues. CDR1 and CDR2 from the germline V gene are SQVTM and ANQGSEA. The CDR3 DNA reads TGCAGCGTTGAAGAGGGTGGGAGTACTGAAAAACTGTTTTTT. Protein product: CSVEEGGSTEKLFF.

The chain carries TRBV25-1 and TRBJ1-2; 11 nucleotides agree with TRBD1. The CDR3 totals 15 residues. Germline lookup yields CDR1 MGHDK and CDR2 SYGVNS. V was clipped by 2 bases and J by 6 bases; unmatched bases: 5. CDR3 in DNA: TGTGCCAGCAGTGAAAGGACAGGGGGCTCGGATGGCTACACCTTC. Translation gives CASSERTGGSDGYTF.

There are a few counts of this clone. This chain links TRBV5-1 with TRBJ1-4, with 9 positions matching TRBD1. The germline gives CDR1 SGHRS, CDR2 YFSETQ. The junction had 11 bases not matched to a gene; V was cut back by 6 bases and J by 2 bases. The CDR3 has 17 residues. The CDR3 reads CASTQGDRGWTNEKLFF. As DNA, the CDR3 is TGCGCCAGCACCCAAGGCGACAGGGGGTGGACTAATGAAAAACTGTTTTTT.